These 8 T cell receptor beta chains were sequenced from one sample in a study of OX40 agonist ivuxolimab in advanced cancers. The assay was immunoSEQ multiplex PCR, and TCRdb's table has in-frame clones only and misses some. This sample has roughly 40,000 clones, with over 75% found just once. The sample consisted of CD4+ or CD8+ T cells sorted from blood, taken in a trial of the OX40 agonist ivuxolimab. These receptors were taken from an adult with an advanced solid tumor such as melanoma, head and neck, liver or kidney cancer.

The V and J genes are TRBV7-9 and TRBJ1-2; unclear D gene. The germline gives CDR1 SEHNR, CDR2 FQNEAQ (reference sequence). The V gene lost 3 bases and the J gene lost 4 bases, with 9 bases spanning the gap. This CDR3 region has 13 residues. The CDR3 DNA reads TGTGCCAGCAGCTTGTCGCAGTTCTATGGCTACACCTTC. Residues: CASSLSQFYGYTF. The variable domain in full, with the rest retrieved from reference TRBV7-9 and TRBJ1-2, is DTGVSQNPRHKITKRGQNVTFRCDPISEHNRLYWYRQTLGQGPEFLTYFQNEAQLEKSRLLSDRFSAERPKGSFSTLEIQRTEQGDSAMYLCASSLSQFYGYTFGSGTRLTVV.

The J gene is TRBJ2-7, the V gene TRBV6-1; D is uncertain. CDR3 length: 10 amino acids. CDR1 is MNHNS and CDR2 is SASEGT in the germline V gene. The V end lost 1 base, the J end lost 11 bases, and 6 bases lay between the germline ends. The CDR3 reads CASSEGWEYF. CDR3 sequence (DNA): TGTGCCAGCAGTGAAGGTTGGGAGTACTTC.

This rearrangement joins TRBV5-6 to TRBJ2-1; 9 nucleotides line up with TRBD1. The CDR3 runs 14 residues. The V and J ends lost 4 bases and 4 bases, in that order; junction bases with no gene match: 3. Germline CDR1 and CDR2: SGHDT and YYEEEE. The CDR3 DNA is TGTGCCAGCAGCCTCGGACAGGGGTACAATGAGCAGTTCTTC. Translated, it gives CASSLGQGYNEQFF. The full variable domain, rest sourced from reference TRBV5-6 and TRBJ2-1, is DAGVTQSPTHLIKTRGQQVTLRCSPKSGHDTVSWYQQALGQGPQFIFQYYEEEERQRGNFPDRFSGHQFPNYSSELNVNALLLGDSALYLCASSLGQGYNEQFFGPGTRLTVL.

In DNA, the CDR3 is TGCGCCAGCAGCCAAGGGACAGGGACCTACGAGCAGTACTTC. It is translated as CASSQGTGTYEQYF. V usage is TRBV4-3 and J usage is TRBJ2-7; 8 bases agree with TRBD1. CDR1 is LGHNA and CDR2 is YSLEER in the germline V gene. J was trimmed by 2 bases and V by 1 base; bases with no gene match: 1. The CDR3 runs to 14 residues.

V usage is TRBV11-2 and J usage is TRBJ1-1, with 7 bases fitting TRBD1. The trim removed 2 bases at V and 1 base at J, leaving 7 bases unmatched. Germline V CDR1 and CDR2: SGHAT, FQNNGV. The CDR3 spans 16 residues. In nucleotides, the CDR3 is TGTGCCAGCAGCTTATCCCTCAGGGGGGAGAACACTGAAGCTTTCTTT. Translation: CASSLSLRGENTEAFF. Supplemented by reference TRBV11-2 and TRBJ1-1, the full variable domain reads EAGVAQSPRYKIIEKRQSVAFWCNPISGHATLYWYQQILGQGPKLLIQFQNNGVVDDSQLPKDRFSAERLKGVDSTLKIQPAKLEDSAVYLCASSLSLRGENTEAFFGQGTRLTVV.

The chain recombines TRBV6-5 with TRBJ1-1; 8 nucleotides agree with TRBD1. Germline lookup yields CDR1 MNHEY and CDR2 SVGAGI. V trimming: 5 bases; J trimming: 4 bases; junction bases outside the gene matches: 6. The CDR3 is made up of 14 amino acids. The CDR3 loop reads CASSLDRAGTEAFF. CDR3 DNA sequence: TGTGCCAGCAGTCTGGACAGGGCCGGCACTGAAGCTTTCTTT.

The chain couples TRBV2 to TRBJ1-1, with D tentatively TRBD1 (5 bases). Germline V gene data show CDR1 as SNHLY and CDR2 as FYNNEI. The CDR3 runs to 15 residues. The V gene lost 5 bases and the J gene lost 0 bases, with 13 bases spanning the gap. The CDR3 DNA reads TGTGCCAGCAGTTCGACGACAGCTATGAACACTGAAGCTTTCTTT. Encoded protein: CASSSTTAMNTEAFF.

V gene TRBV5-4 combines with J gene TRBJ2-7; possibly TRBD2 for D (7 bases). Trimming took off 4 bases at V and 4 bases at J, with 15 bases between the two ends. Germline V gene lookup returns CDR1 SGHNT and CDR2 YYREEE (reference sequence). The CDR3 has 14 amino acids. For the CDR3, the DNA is TGTGCCAGCAGCCTGGGGGGGGCGGGGTACGAGCAGTACTTC. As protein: CASSLGGAGYEQYF.